This TCR beta chain stems from a study of cytomegalovirus exposure and HLA in healthy donors. To note about this clone: Its target is not known.

The donors were in the approximately 110-subject validation cohort; that cohort was separate from the roughly 730-subject first cohort. The protocol was immunoSEQ multiplex PCR, while the TCRdb copy is restricted to in-frame clones and leaves out a portion. The sample has some 270,000 clones, about 86% seen once. The CDR3 contains 14 residues. CDR1 and CDR2 (germline): ENHRY, SYGVKD. With 4 bases removed from V and 3 bases from J, the gap between germline ends came to 12 bases. Study observations and caveats: Later, an analysis found that TCR clusters from the first cohort tended to co-occur in the 130 or so validation repertoires. Associated with cytomegalovirus, according to the listing, were some 180 TCR beta chains. A few CMV-associated chains proved CMV antigen-specific in vitro.

V is TRBV10-3 and J is TRBJ1-2, with D possibly being TRBD1 (6 bases). Sequencing was done on a sample of PBMCs. The clonotype comes from a woman younger than 35 in good health and CMV-seronegative. This chain's CDR3 is CAISGQTGDYGYTF. CDR3 coding DNA: TGTGCCATCAGTGGTCAGACAGGCGACTATGGCTACACCTTC.